This T cell receptor beta chain was observed in a study of blood T cell repertoires in COVID-19. About the study: Italy, Spain and the United States were the sources of the convalescent and acute COVID-19 samples.

Germline V gene sequence: CDR1 ENHRY, CDR2 SYGVKD. Trimming removed 10 bases from V and 7 bases from J; junction bases left unmatched: 9. The CDR3 is 13 residues long. Profiling relied on immunoSEQ multiplex PCR, and the TCRdb table lists in-frame clones only, not all of them. The sample includes roughly 200,000 clones, 80% to 90% of them seen just once. The source is a young man with active or convalescent COVID-19. The sample consisted of peripheral blood. The chain combines TRBV10-3 with TRBJ1-4; 7 bases are shared with TRBD1. This chain's CDR3 is CATGGDRSEKLFF. CDR3 bases: TGTGCCACAGGAGGGGACAGATCTGAAAAACTGTTTTTT.